This T cell receptor (beta chain) derives from a study of T cell changes during pregnancy in multiple sclerosis. Profiling relied on immunoSEQ multiplex PCR, and the TCRdb table lists in-frame clones only, not all of them. Of more than 65,000 clones listed, approximately 90% are singletons. The CDR3 is 15 residues long. The germline gives CDR1 SGHDT, CDR2 YYEEEE. Trimming cost V 4 bases and J 6 bases; bases outside gene matches: 12. This clonotype was obtained from a female donor with multiple sclerosis, enrolled in a pregnancy study. J is TRBJ2-7 and V is TRBV5-6; TRBD1 aligns across 8 bases. Here the sequenced sample was CD4+ T cells from peripheral blood mononuclear cells, taken before pregnancy. Written as DNA, the CDR3 is TGTGCCAGCAGCGGACAGGGTCCCTTAGCCGCCGAGCAGTACTTC. This sequence encodes CASSGQGPLAAEQYF.